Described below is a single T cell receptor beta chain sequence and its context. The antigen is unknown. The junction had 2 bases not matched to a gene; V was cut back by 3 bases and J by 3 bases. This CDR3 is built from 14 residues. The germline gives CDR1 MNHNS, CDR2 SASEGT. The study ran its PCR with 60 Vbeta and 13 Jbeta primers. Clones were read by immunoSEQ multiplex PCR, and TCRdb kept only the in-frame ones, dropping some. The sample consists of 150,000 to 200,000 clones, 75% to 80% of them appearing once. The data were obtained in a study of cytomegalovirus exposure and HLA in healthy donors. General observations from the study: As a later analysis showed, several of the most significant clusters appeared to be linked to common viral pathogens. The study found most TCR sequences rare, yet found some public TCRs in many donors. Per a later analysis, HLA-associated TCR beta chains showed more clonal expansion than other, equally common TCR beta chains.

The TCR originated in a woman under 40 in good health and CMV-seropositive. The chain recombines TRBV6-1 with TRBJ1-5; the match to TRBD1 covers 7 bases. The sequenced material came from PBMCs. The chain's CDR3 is CASSERGLNQPQHF. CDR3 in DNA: TGTGCCAGCAGTGAGAGGGGGCTCAATCAGCCCCAGCATTTT.